This is a list of T cell receptor beta chains from one sample in a study of T cell responses to AZD1222 COVID-19 vaccine. Sequencing was performed with immunoSEQ multiplex PCR; in TCRdb, only in-frame clones are kept and a portion is missing. This sample has roughly 170,000 clones, with around 94% found just once. The sequenced sample was peripheral blood, obtained 28 days after the second AZD1222 dose. These receptors all come from an adult who received the AZD1222 COVID-19 vaccine. Each CDR3 is given with its conserved first and last residue. A D gene is named only where the DNA matches it firmly. The size of a clone is reported for some rows only, either as once, few or many, or as a class for expanded clones.

>TRBJ2-7|few|-|TRBV7-9
CASSGLAEQYF
TGTGCCAGCAGCGGCCTAGCCGAGCAGTACTTC
>TRBJ2-5|-|-|TRBV5-1
CASSLRGTLQETQYF
TGCGCCAGCAGCCTCAGGGGGACTTTACAAGAGACCCAGTACTTC
>TRBJ2-4|-|TRBD2|TRBV28
CASSLLAELAKNIQYF
TGTGCCAGCAGCCTCCTAGCGGAGCTAGCCAAAAACATTCAGTACTTC
>TRBJ2-3|-|-|TRBV30
CAWTLATSTDTQYF
TGTGCCTGGACCCTAGCAACTAGCACAGATACGCAGTATTTT
>TRBJ1-2|-|TRBD1|TRBV10-2
CASDPGQGSGYTF
TGCGCCAGCGATCCGGGACAGGGCTCTGGCTACACCTTC
>TRBJ1-2|-|TRBD1|TRBV18
CASSPDVGQGKNGYTF
TGTGCCAGCTCACCAGATGTGGGACAGGGGAAGAATGGCTACACCTTC
>TRBJ1-1|-|-|TRBV5-5
CASSPSTILNTEAFF
TGTGCCAGCAGCCCCTCGACAATCTTGAACACTGAAGCTTTCTTT
>TRBJ2-1|-|TRBD2|TRBV14
CASSRGLAGNNEQFF
TGTGCCAGCAGCCGAGGACTAGCGGGGAACAATGAGCAGTTCTTC
>TRBJ1-5|-|TRBD1|TRBV19
CASSLQGGGNQPQHF
TGTGCCAGTAGTCTTCAGGGGGGAGGAAATCAGCCCCAGCATTTT
>TRBJ1-4|-|-|TRBV9
CASSVGPTDEKLFF
TGTGCCAGCAGCGTTGGTCCAACGGATGAAAAACTGTTTTTT
>TRBJ2-7|-|-|TRBV5-1
CASSLESYEQYF
TGCGCCAGCAGCTTGGAGAGCTACGAGCAGTACTTC
>TRBJ1-1|-|TRBD1|TRBV9
CASSASRDRGNTEAFF
TGTGCCAGCAGCGCCAGCCGGGACAGGGGGAACACTGAAGCTTTCTTT
>TRBJ1-1|few|-|TRBV6-1
CASSELIGATEAFF
TGTGCCAGCAGTGAATTGATAGGGGCCACTGAAGCTTTCTTT
>TRBJ2-3|-|TRBD2|TRBV7-7
CASSQGLAGDTDTQYF
TGTGCCAGCAGCCAAGGACTAGCGGGGGACACAGATACGCAGTATTTT
>TRBJ1-1|-|TRBD1|TRBV3-1/TRBV3-2
CASSHDVWTGMNTEAFF
TGTGCCAGCAGCCACGACGTATGGACAGGCATGAACACTGAAGCTTTCTTT
>TRBJ2-3|-|TRBD1|TRBV6-6
CASIDRQGDHTDTQYF
TGTGCCAGCATCGACCGGCAGGGGGACCACACAGATACGCAGTATTTT
>TRBJ1-2|-|-|TRBV19
CASSIDRGDYGYTF
TGTGCCAGTAGTATAGATCGGGGAGACTATGGCTACACCTTC
>TRBJ2-4|-|-|TRBV30
CASQGGGGADIQYF
TGTGCCTCCCAGGGAGGGGGCGGAGCAGACATTCAGTACTTC
>TRBJ2-6|once|-|TRBV2
CASSAENGANVLTF
TGTGCCAGCAGTGCTGAGAATGGGGCCAACGTCCTGACTTTC
>TRBJ1-2|once|-|TRBV5-4
CASSLAAGRRYGYTF
TGTGCCAGCAGCTTGGCGGCAGGGAGGCGCTATGGCTACACCTTC
>TRBJ2-7|-|-|TRBV11-1
CASSLAPYYEQYF
TGTGCCAGCAGCTTAGCCCCTTACTACGAGCAGTACTTC
>TRBJ2-5|-|-|TRBV28
CASRPPIKETQYF
TGTGCCAGCCGTCCACCTATTAAAGAGACCCAGTACTTC
>TRBJ1-1|-|-|TRBV7-9
CASSWGTPRRDAEAFF
TGTGCCAGCAGCTGGGGGACACCGCGGAGGGACGCTGAAGCTTTCTTT
>TRBJ1-2|-|TRBD1|TRBV5-4
CASSIDRGQGYTF
TGTGCCAGCAGCATCGACAGGGGGCAAGGCTACACCTTC
>TRBJ1-3|once|-|TRBV11-2
CASSPSGGNSGNTIYF
TGTGCCAGCAGCCCCTCGGGGGGAAACTCTGGAAACACCATATATTTT
>TRBJ2-5|-|-|TRBV5-6
CASSRIQGGETQYF
TGTGCCAGCAGCCGAATTCAGGGAGGTGAGACCCAGTACTTC
>TRBJ2-3|-|TRBD1|TRBV6-4
CASSERTGTGADTQYF
TGTGCCAGCAGTGAGCGGACCGGGACAGGGGCCGATACGCAGTATTTT
>TRBJ2-1|-|-|TRBV4-3
CASSQEFHPSSYNEQFF
TGCGCCAGCAGCCAAGAGTTTCATCCTAGCTCCTACAATGAGCAGTTCTTC
>TRBJ1-1|-|-|TRBV10-3
CAMGSILNTEAFF
TGTGCCATGGGGAGCATTCTGAACACTGAAGCTTTCTTT